A selection of T cell receptor beta chains follows, all from one sample in a study of CD8 T cells in Susac syndrome. TCRdb recomputed calls from the immunoSEQ multiplex PCR reads with MiXCR, one row per CDR3 protein. The sample consists of around 200,000 distinct CDR3 sequences, approximately 95% of them appearing once. The sample comprised CD4+ T cells from PBMCs. The receptors were gathered from a human donor with multiple sclerosis. Both conserved end residues are part of each CDR3. The D gene is left open where the match is weak. Part of the rows lack a size; the others show once, few, many or a class for expanded clones.

clone_size | j_call | v_call | d_call | cdr3_nt | cdr3_aa
NA | TRBJ2-5 | TRBV2 | NA | TGTGCCAGCAGTTCCTCTGGGGCCCAAGAGACCCAGTACTTC | CASSSSGAQETQYF
NA | TRBJ1-2 | TRBV27 | NA | TGTGCCAGCAGCCCGGGACCATCTAACTATGGCTACACCTTC | CASSPGPSNYGYTF
NA | TRBJ2-5 | TRBV3-1 | NA | TGTGCCAGCAGCCAAGAGGGAGAGACCCAGTACTTC | CASSQEGETQYF
NA | TRBJ2-7 | TRBV20-1 | TRBD1 | TGCAGTGCTTCTCGGGACAGGGGGAACCATCGACCGCAACGCTACGAGCAGTACTTC | CSASRDRGNHRPQRYEQYF
once | TRBJ1-2 | TRBV9 | NA | TGTGCCAGCAGCGTAGGCCCGGGAGCTGATGGCTACACCTTC | CASSVGPGADGYTF
NA | TRBJ1-5 | TRBV5-6 | TRBD1 | TGTGCCAGCAGCTTACAAGACAGGGTGAAGCCCCAGCATTTT | CASSLQDRVKPQHF
once | TRBJ2-5 | TRBV5-4 | TRBD2 | TGTGCCAGCAGCTTGAGGGTCGGCCGGCTAGCGGATCTTAGAGAGACCCAGTACTTC | CASSLRVGRLADLRETQYF
few | TRBJ2-7 | TRBV2 | NA | TGTGCCAGCAGTGACAGGGGTACCTACGAGCAGTACTTC | CASSDRGTYEQYF
once | TRBJ2-7 | TRBV30 | NA | TGTGCCTGGAGTGCGGTCGACGGGCAGTACTTC | CAWSAVDGQYF
few | TRBJ2-5 | TRBV27 | NA | TGTGCCAGCAGTTTCACAGGAAAAGAGACCCAGTACTTC | CASSFTGKETQYF
NA | TRBJ2-5 | TRBV15 | TRBD2 | TGTGCCACCAGCCGTAGCGGGGGAGTGGGAGAGACCCAGTACTTC | CATSRSGGVGETQYF
NA | TRBJ1-6 | TRBV20-1 | TRBD1 | TGCAGTGCTCGACCGGACAGGGACTCACCCCTCCACTTT | CSARPDRDSPLHF
NA | TRBJ2-7 | TRBV15 | NA | TGTGCCACCAGCAGGTTCGGCGCCTACGAGCAGTACTTC | CATSRFGAYEQYF
once | TRBJ2-5 | TRBV6-5 | TRBD1 | TGTGCCAGCAGTAACAGGGGGCACGAGACCCAGTACTTC | CASSNRGHETQYF
once | TRBJ2-1 | TRBV12-3/TRBV12-4 | TRBD1 | TGTGCCAGCACCAAGGGGACAGGGGGCAAGTTCTTC | CASTKGTGGKFF
NA | TRBJ2-1 | TRBV28 | NA | TGTGCCAGCAGTTTATTTACAGACTACAATGAGCAGTTCTTC | CASSLFTDYNEQFF
NA | TRBJ1-5 | TRBV4-1 | NA | TGCGCCAGCAGCCAAGATCCAAATCAGCCCCAGCATTTT | CASSQDPNQPQHF
NA | TRBJ2-5 | TRBV4-3 | NA | TGCGCCAGCAGCCAAGATCCCCTGACAGGGGAGGGAGAGACCCAGTACTTC | CASSQDPLTGEGETQYF
NA | TRBJ1-6 | TRBV9 | NA | TGTGCCAGCAGCGTAGCACCGCACGATTCACCCCTCCACTTT | CASSVAPHDSPLHF
few | TRBJ1-1 | TRBV12-3/TRBV12-4 | TRBD1 | TGTGCCAGCAGTCGACAGGGGAACACTGAAGCTTTCTTT | CASSRQGNTEAFF
NA | TRBJ2-7 | TRBV2 | TRBD2 | TGTGCCAGCAGTGCCGAGCGGGGGGGCCGGTACGAGCAGTACTTC | CASSAERGGRYEQYF
NA | TRBJ2-5 | TRBV9 | TRBD2 | TGTGCCAGCAGCGTAGCGGGGTCTGCGGGGGCGGGAGGAGAGACCCAGTACTTC | CASSVAGSAGAGGETQYF
few | TRBJ2-7 | TRBV7-9 | NA | TGTGCCAGCGGTTCGGCCTACGAGCAGTACTTC | CASGSAYEQYF
NA | TRBJ2-7 | TRBV27 | NA | TGTGCCAGCAGTTCCCAGGGTAGCGAGCAGTACTTC | CASSSQGSEQYF
once | TRBJ2-1 | TRBV15 | TRBD2 | TGTGCCACCAGCCCCCCCGCGGGAGGGCATGAGCAGTTCTTC | CATSPPAGGHEQFF
few | TRBJ2-7 | TRBV27 | NA | TGTGCCAGCAGTTTCCCACAGGGCGCGCAGTACTTC | CASSFPQGAQYF
NA | TRBJ2-7 | TRBV29-1 | TRBD1 | TGCAGCGTCGTGACAGGGATCTACGAGCAGTACTTC | CSVVTGIYEQYF
NA | TRBJ1-2 | TRBV20-1 | NA | TGCAGTGCTAGAGACAGTTACTATGGCTACACCTTC | CSARDSYYGYTF
NA | TRBJ2-7 | TRBV15 | TRBD1 | TGTGCCACTGGGGACAGACTCTCCTACGAGCAGTACTTC | CATGDRLSYEQYF
few | TRBJ2-7 | TRBV11-2 | NA | TGTGCCAGCAGCTTCGGGGTCCACGAGCAGTACTTC | CASSFGVHEQYF
NA | TRBJ1-1 | TRBV20-1 | NA | TGCAGTGCTCGCCCACGGGACACTGAAGCTTTCTTT | CSARPRDTEAFF
NA | TRBJ2-5 | TRBV5-1 | NA | TGCGCCAGCAGCTTGGGTACAGTACAAGAGACCCAGTACTTC | CASSLGTVQETQYF
NA | TRBJ2-2 | TRBV20-1 | NA | TGCAGTGGGACAGTTGCGAACACCGGGGAGCTGTTTTTT | CSGTVANTGELFF
NA | TRBJ2-5 | TRBV2 | NA | TGTGCCAGCACTCAAGGTGGCCTCCGGGAGACCCAGTACTTC | CASTQGGLRETQYF
NA | TRBJ1-5 | TRBV23-1 | NA | TGCGCCAGCAGTCAATCCGGCAGGGGTGGCAATCAGCCCCAGCATTTT | CASSQSGRGGNQPQHF